A few counts support the clone carrying this T cell receptor (beta chain). Its target is not known. This sample was taken from a study of T cells after yellow fever vaccination. Study findings and constraints: The secondary response was weaker but peaked faster, day 5 versus 15. Booster sampling recovered most clones from primary vaccination (96% CD4, approximately 88% CD8). Although most clonotypes did not, a small share appeared in both CD4 and CD8 compartments.

UMIs were added to TCR cDNA along with a universal primer site when it was made by 5'RACE template switching. A single record per CDR3 protein comes from TCRdb applying MiXCR to the 5' RACE reads. The sample carries 350,000 to 450,000 distinct CDR3 sequences, over 15% recorded once. From germline, CDR1 is SGHTA and CDR2 FQGTGA. The CDR3 runs 14 residues. Trimming removed 3 bases from V and 5 bases from J; junction bases left unmatched: 6. This chain joins TRBV7-3 and TRBJ1-1; 7 positions agree with TRBD1. This clonotype originated in a man aged 18 to 35 who received the YFV17D yellow fever vaccine. The input for sequencing was PBMCs, taken before the yellow fever booster vaccination. CDR3 nucleotide sequence: TGTGCCAGCAGCTTCCACAGGGGTTTAACTGAAGCTTTCTTT. Amino acid sequence: CASSFHRGLTEAFF.